One T cell receptor (beta chain) is described in this entry. The antigen it binds to is not known. The CDR3, from cysteine to phenylalanine, totals 14 residues. A DNA sequence was not provided. Per the germline V gene, SGHTA is the CDR1 and FQGTGA is the CDR2. A commercial ELISA kit detecting HCMV-specific IgG in serum was used to determine HCMV serostatus. Peripheral blood mononuclear cells were isolated from blood by Ficoll density gradient centrifugation. Sequencing was performed on an Illumina HiSeq 2000. TCR beta cDNA libraries were made by 5'RACE template switching that added a universal primer site and unique molecular identifiers. Synthesis of cDNA was primed from the TCR beta constant segment and was followed by two consecutive PCR amplification steps. In the authors' own workflow: MIGEC was used to demultiplex reads and group reads by UMI, and MiTCR was used to assemble and quantify clonotypes. Only TCR cDNA sequences supported by at least two reads were kept to exclude erroneous sequences. The tcR package was used for downstream repertoire analysis, and clonotypes were matched between fractions using CDR3 nucleotide sequence together with V segment. VDJmatch was used to annotate antigen specificity against VDJdb, with one amino acid substitution in CDR3 permitted. Following reprocessing of the reads by TCRdb, the data hold one row per CDR3 protein sequence and no DNA is available. TCRdb's processing, not the study's, gives the V and J calls here. The sample's own table lists some 140,000 distinct CDR3 sequences. The ten top clones hold roughly a third of the sample.

This sample stems from a study of T cells expressing NK-cell markers (dated by TCRdb to the early 2020s). Study-level background: In sorted CD3+CD56+NKG2C+, CD3+CD56+NKG2C- and CD3+CD56-NKG2C+ T-cell subsets from roughly 8 donors, TCR beta-chain repertoires were profiled. Of the eight sequenced donors, seven were found to be HCMV-seropositive and one was found to be HCMV-seronegative. The study sequenced eight donors, all healthy volunteers chosen at random: three men and five women. Libraries were sequenced as 2 x 150 bp reads on Illumina HiSeq 2000/2500, MiSeq or NextSeq.

Overall study results and their limits: Those dominant clonotypes were again the most abundant among CD3+CD56-NKG2C+ cells in a few donors, at about 28.3-60.1%. Whether the expanded NKG2C-expressing T cell clones were specific for HCMV antigens remained unclear. In a handful of donors, the dominant CD3+CD56+NKG2C+ clonotypes were among the top 10 CD8+ clonotypes and accounted for about 1.0-7.5% of CD8+ T cells.

The receptor comes from a woman aged 50 to 65 in good health. Donor details come from another sample of the same person, matched by shared clones. Sequencing was done on a sample of blood T cells: a sorted CD56 or NKG2C T cell subset, CD4+ or CD8+ T cells, or bulk PBMC T cells (not recorded which). The V and J genes are TRBV7-3 and TRBJ1-6. The CDR3: CASSLKVYNSPLHF.